One sample yielded the 21 T cell receptor beta chains listed below, sequenced in a study of cytomegalovirus exposure and HLA in healthy donors. Clones were read by immunoSEQ multiplex PCR, and TCRdb kept only the in-frame ones, dropping some. The profile shows roughly 190,000 clones, approximately 85% of them singletons. The sequenced material came from PBMCs. These receptors originate from a woman aged 18-30 years in good health and CMV-seronegative.

This clone was counted only a few times. At the DNA level, this CDR3 is encoded by other sequences in the same sample as well. The chain joins TRBV4-1 to TRBJ1-5; perhaps TRBD1 as D (5 bases). The length of the CDR3 is 14 residues. Germline V lookup: CDR1 MGHRA, CDR2 YSYEKL. V was clipped by 1 base and J by 7 bases, with 11 bases between them. The DNA for the CDR3 is TGCGCCAGCAGCCAAGGTACAGGCGGACAGCCCCAGCATTTT. As protein: CASSQGTGGQPQHF.

In its sample, this clone was seen once. The chain employs TRBV27 and TRBJ1-5, with D uncertain. The V gene's germline CDR1 is MNHEY and CDR2 SMNVEV (reference sequence). CDR3 length: 16 amino acids. V was cut by 6 bases and J by 4 bases, with 19 bases left in between. CDR3 in DNA: TGTGCCAGCAGCCCTGGGGTAGGGAGCGGGAATCAGCCCCAGCATTTT. Protein sequence: CASSPGVGSGNQPQHF.

The V gene is TRBV30, the J gene TRBJ2-5; D is perhaps TRBD2 (6 bases). Germline CDR1 reads GTSNPN; CDR2 reads SVGIG (reference sequence). V shed 5 bases and J shed 5 bases, with 12 bases lying between them. This CDR3 is 12 amino acids long. The chain's CDR3 is CAWGARGETQYF. DNA for the CDR3: TGTGCCTGGGGGGCCCGGGGGGAGACCCAGTACTTC.

The table lists this clone with a few counts. The chain recombines TRBV5-1 with TRBJ1-6; a possible D gene is TRBD1 (6 bases). The germline V gene encodes CDR1 SGHRS and CDR2 YFSETQ. The CDR3 is made up of 15 amino acids. V shed 1 base and J shed 7 bases, with 12 bases lying between them. For the CDR3, the DNA is TGCGCCAGCAGCTTGATGGCAGGGGACAATTCACCCCTCCACTTT. Translating it yields CASSLMAGDNSPLHF.

The chain is built from TRBV30 and TRBJ1-5, with unresolved D. Trimming took 1 base from V and 3 from J, leaving 13 bases between them. The CDR3 covers 15 residues. Germline CDR1 reads GTSNPN; CDR2 reads SVGIG (reference sequence). DNA for the CDR3: TGTGCCTGGAGTGGGAGGGTCAGGCTCAATCAGCCCCAGCATTTT. Translating it yields CAWSGRVRLNQPQHF. Using reference TRBV30 and TRBJ1-5 for the parts outside the CDR3, the full variable domain is SQTIHQWPATLVQPVGSPLSLECTVEGTSNPNLYWYRQAAGRGLQLLFYSVGIGQISSEVPQNLSASRPQDRQFILSSKKLLLSDSGFYLCAWSGRVRLNQPQHFGDGTRLSIL.

CDR3 region: CASRTGFANEKLFF. The DNA for the CDR3 is TGTGCCAGCAGGACAGGGTTCGCTAATGAAAAACTGTTTTTT. The chain joins TRBV6-5 to TRBJ1-4; 7 nucleotides match TRBD1. CDR1 MNHEY and CDR2 SVGAGI come from the germline V gene. The CDR3 is 14 residues long. The V and J ends lost 6 bases and 3 bases, in that order; junction bases with no gene match: 4.

The sample holds many counts of this clone. The chain recombines TRBV4-2 with TRBJ1-2; TRBD1 might be the D (5 bases). Germline V lookup: CDR1 LGHNA, CDR2 YNFKEQ. The CDR3 consists of 18 residues. The V end was cut by 3 bases, the J end by 4 bases, with 24 bases between. The CDR3 here is CASSQSFLGEGNSYGYTF. CDR3 bases: TGTGCCAGCAGCCAGTCCTTCCTAGGGGAGGGGAACAGCTATGGCTACACCTTC.

The chain uses TRBV6-1 and TRBJ2-5; 11 positions match TRBD2. CDR1 is MNHNS and CDR2 is SASEGT in the germline V gene. The CDR3 runs to 15 residues. The V and J ends lost 6 bases and 0 bases, in that order; junction bases with no gene match: 3. The CDR3 bases are TGTGCCAGCAGGGCGGGACTAGCGGACCAAGAGACCCAGTACTTC. Amino acids: CASRAGLADQETQYF.

The V call is TRBV18, the J call TRBJ1-3; no firm D call. There are 16 residues in the CDR3. Germline loops: CDR1 KGHSH, CDR2 LQKENI. V gave up 0 bases and J gave up 7 bases, with 16 bases separating them. DNA of the CDR3: TGTGCCAGCTCACCACCGAGGTCCGTTTATGGTAACACCATATATTTT. It encodes CASSPPRSVYGNTIYF.

V gene TRBV13 combines with J gene TRBJ2-3; D ambiguous. V was clipped by 1 base and J by 2 bases, with 10 bases between them. Germline CDR1 is PRHDT and CDR2 is FYEKMQ (reference sequence). The CDR3 sequence is 15 residues long. CDR3: CASSLDLRDTDTQYF. In DNA form, the CDR3 reads TGTGCCAGCAGCTTAGATCTGCGAGACACAGATACGCAGTATTTT.

The chain links TRBV30 to TRBJ2-1, with D maybe TRBD2 (6 bases). Trimming shortened V by 5 bases and J by 6 bases, and 11 bases separated the two germline ends. The CDR3 contains 12 residues. CDR1 is GTSNPN, CDR2 SVGIG, per germline (reference sequence). The CDR3 DNA is TGTGCCTGGGGGGACGGGGGCAATGAGCAGTTCTTC. Amino acid sequence: CAWGDGGNEQFF. Using reference TRBV30 and TRBJ2-1 for the parts outside the CDR3, the full variable domain is SQTIHQWPATLVQPVGSPLSLECTVEGTSNPNLYWYRQAAGRGLQLLFYSVGIGQISSEVPQNLSASRPQDRQFILSSKKLLLSDSGFYLCAWGDGGNEQFFGPGTRLTVL.

The chain is built from TRBV5-6 and TRBJ2-3, with 7 positions matching TRBD1. Germline V gene data show CDR1 as SGHDT and CDR2 as YYEEEE. J gave up 5 bases and V 2 bases, and 2 bases lay outside the gene matches. CDR3 length: 13 amino acids. CDR3 in amino acids: CASSLTGEDTQYF. The DNA for the CDR3 is TGTGCCAGCAGCTTAACAGGGGAAGATACGCAGTATTTT.

The genes are TRBV5-4 and TRBJ2-2; the match to TRBD1 covers 8 bases. The trim removed 4 bases at V and 4 bases at J, leaving 6 bases unmatched. CDR3 length equals 15 residues. Germline V lookup: CDR1 SGHNT, CDR2 YYREEE (reference sequence). CDR3 protein: CASSRAGGGTGELFF. CDR3 nucleotides: TGTGCCAGCAGCCGCGCAGGGGGCGGCACCGGGGAGCTGTTTTTT.

The CDR3 region has the DNA TGTGCCAGCAGTTACCCCGGGACTAGCGGGAGTAATGAGCAGTTCTTC. Translated: CASSYPGTSGSNEQFF. The V call is TRBV6-5, the J call TRBJ2-1, with 14 bases lining up with TRBD2. This CDR3 contains 16 residues. Looked up from germline, CDR1 is MNHEY and CDR2 is SVGAGI. Unmatched junction bases numbered 4, after V lost 2 bases and J lost 7 bases.

The rearrangement links TRBV19 to TRBJ1-5, with a possible D match to TRBD1 (6 bases). Germline loops: CDR1 LNHDA, CDR2 SQIVND (reference sequence). This CDR3 has 12 residues. V lost 9 bases and J 5 bases, leaving 11 bases between the germline ends. This CDR3 reads CARTGMDQPQHF. The CDR3 DNA reads TGTGCCAGAACAGGGATGGATCAGCCCCAGCATTTT. Looking up the rest from reference TRBV19 and TRBJ1-5 gives the full variable domain: DGGITQSPKYLFRKEGQNVTLSCEQNLNHDAMYWYRQDPGQGLRLIYYSQIVNDFQKGDIAEGYSVSREKKESFPLTVTSAQKNPTAFYLCARTGMDQPQHFGDGTRLSIL.

This sequence joins TRBV11-1 and TRBJ1-4; D not certain. The V end was cut by 5 bases, the J end by 2 bases, with 9 bases between. The CDR3 has 14 residues. Germline-derived CDR1 and CDR2 are SGHAT and FQDESV (reference sequence). The CDR3 here is CASSRGRTNEKLFF. The CDR3 DNA sequence: TGTGCCAGCAGCCGAGGTCGGACTAATGAAAAACTGTTTTTT.

This chain joins TRBV7-9 and TRBJ1-2, with D uncertain. Germline CDR1 SEHNR, CDR2 FQNEAQ (reference sequence). V was shortened by 3 bases and J by 4 bases, with 18 bases between the two germline ends. This CDR3 has 16 residues. The CDR3 loop is CASSFQAAPYGYGYTF. CDR3 DNA: TGTGCCAGCAGCTTTCAAGCCGCCCCCTATGGCTATGGCTACACCTTC.

This chain joins TRBV30 and TRBJ1-5, with 11 bases lining up with TRBD1. J was trimmed by 2 bases and V by 1 base; bases with no gene match: 4. Germline values: CDR1 GTSNPN, CDR2 SVGIG (reference sequence). CDR3 length equals 16 residues. Here the CDR3 reads CAWSAGQGVGNQPQHF. The CDR3 nucleotides are TGTGCCTGGAGTGCGGGACAGGGGGTTGGCAATCAGCCCCAGCATTTT.

J is TRBJ2-1 and V is TRBV6-5; D remains ambiguous. The CDR3 is 15 residues long. Trimming left V 1 base short and J 4 bases short, with 11 bases between. CDR1 MNHEY and CDR2 SVGAGI come from the germline V gene. The CDR3 DNA is TGTGCCAGCAGTTACTTGGCCGCGGTGTACAATGAGCAGTTCTTC. Its protein is CASSYLAAVYNEQFF.

The chain joins TRBV28 to TRBJ1-1; D may be TRBD1 (5 bases). The V end was cut by 3 bases, the J end by 3 bases, with 14 bases between. CDR1 and CDR2 from the germline V gene are MDHEN and SYDVKM. The CDR3 extends over 15 amino acids. The CDR3 region is CASSFWAGQDTEAFF. The CDR3 bases are TGTGCCAGCAGTTTTTGGGCAGGGCAGGACACTGAAGCTTTCTTT. The full variable domain, in which reference TRBV28 and TRBJ1-1 provide the parts outside the CDR3, is DVKVTQSSRYLVKRTGEKVFLECVQDMDHENMFWYRQDPGLGLRLIYFSYDVKMKEKGDIPEGYSVSREKKERFSLILESASTNQTSMYLCASSFWAGQDTEAFFGQGTRLTVV.

V and J are TRBV6-5 and TRBJ1-2; 7 nucleotides match TRBD1. Trimming at V came to 0 bases and at J to 4 bases, leaving 2 bases not matched to a gene. The CDR3 extends over 14 amino acids. The V gene's germline CDR1 is MNHEY and CDR2 SVGAGI. The CDR3 region has the DNA TGTGCCAGCAGTTACTCCGACAGGGCCTATGGCTACACCTTC. Translated, it gives CASSYSDRAYGYTF.